The sequence of this T cell receptor beta chain was determined in a study of blood T cells in healthy people across ages. Turning to the study itself: Researchers report that template switching captured about one barcoded beta molecule per two T cells.

Sample-barcoded 5' priming and a J-beta primer mix drove a second PCR of roughly 7 to 11 cycles. At least 2.5 million CDR3-containing paired-end reads were obtained per sample. TCRdb passed the 5' RACE reads through MiXCR, listing each CDR3 protein once. The data show 800,000 to 1,000,000 distinct CDR3 sequences, about 48% seen once. The CDR3 consists of 13 residues. CDR1 is LGHNA, CDR2 YNFKEQ, per germline. V was trimmed by 6 bases and J by 4 bases, leaving 13 bases between them. The study's findings and limits: A greater number of naive CD4+ cells and higher diversity distinguished long-lived donors from aged donors.

With regard to this clonotype: Its antigen is still unknown.

The sequenced sample was blood. This TCR derives from a man aged 25 to 40 in good health. The rearrangement uses TRBV4-2 and TRBJ2-7, with a possible D match to TRBD2 (6 bases). Written as DNA, the CDR3 is TGTGCCAGCAGTCAGCAGGCGGGATACGAGCAGTACTTC. This codes for CASSQQAGYEQYF.